This TCR beta chain was sequenced for a study of cytomegalovirus exposure and HLA in healthy donors (dated by TCRdb to 2016 to 2017). At the level of the whole study: In an earlier analysis of fewer than 750 of the donors, 276 Gb of sequence data and 120 million or so unique TCR beta sequences from about 179 million T cells were reported. An early release covering just under 650 HLA-typed donors comprised approximately 290 gigabases of sequencing data and approximately 80 million unique TCR sequences. Of the approximately 400 genotyped donors, 75% to 85% were placed in the genetic ancestry cluster associated with self-reported Caucasian donors. The study was designed to test whether signatures of past pathogen exposure could be identified by cataloging public T cell receptors. The study used immunosequencing to profile the T cell repertoires of around 600 subjects and linked those repertoires to cytomegalovirus serostatus. Besides the first cohort of roughly 660 subjects, a separate validation cohort made up of roughly 120 different subjects was used. To predict cytomegalovirus infection status, the study brought together high-throughput TCR immunosequencing, statistical association of individual TCRs with disease status, and machine learning. A later analysis re-examined previously published TCR beta repertoires from about 670 donors and added high-resolution HLA genotyping to investigate patterns of TCR occurrence. Rather than drawing on any new phenotypic data, the later analysis identified candidate immune exposures from TCR beta sequences and the way those sequences occurred across donors. An earlier analysis of 587 of the donors used high-throughput TCR beta sequencing to judge whether each TCR beta V gene segment behaved as functional or pseudogenic. Donor age, sex, ethnicity and CMV serostatus were compiled alongside the repertoire data. Genome-wide SNP genotypes for about three fifths of the roughly 700 donors were used in a later genetic analysis, which treated that subset as a discovery cohort. Every repertoire in the discovery cohort had been generated on one and the same sequencing platform. HLA typing included class I and class II loci at four-digit resolution. Typing coverage varied by locus: roughly 629-640 donors for A, B, C, DRB1 and DQB1; about 520 for DQA1; some 610 for DPA1; approximately 490 for DPB1. Roughly 5 DR-DQ haplotypes were handled as single units for association and clustering, since linkage in the cohort was strong. Across some 400 genotyped donors of the cohort, an average of about 240,000 unique TCR beta nucleotide sequences per donor were sequenced, and approximately 17% of those sequences were non-productive. Results the study describes overall, beyond this receptor: Because HLA typing was unavailable for some donors at each locus, only the typed subset was used in association tests. In a later genetic analysis, fewer N-insertions in productive TCRs were reported among donors in an Asian-associated ancestry cluster than the roughly 700-donor mean. An association between a missense DCLRE1C variant and V-gene and J-gene trimming of TCR beta chains was found in a later genetic analysis and replicated in an independent cohort. The study gave a list of more than 150 TCR beta chains associated with cytomegalovirus. Strong co-occurrence of HLA alleles, especially DR and DQ, made assigning TCR associations to individual alleles difficult. Linkage disequilibrium might explain the correlated functional status among segregating V segments, but an unknown experimental factor could not be ruled out. A cluster of highly shared sequence variants was judged likely to represent a technical artifact of the sequencing pipeline. Presence/absence analyses assumed roughly uniform sequencing depth across donors, an assumption that may not hold. Only TCR beta chains were sequenced in this cohort, and the absence of alpha or paired-chain data limited detectable features. About 17 rarely observed V segments, including chromosome 9 orphons, were excluded from the earlier analysis of just under 600 of the donors because counts were too low. The classifier was reported to diagnose cytomegalovirus status with high specificity and sensitivity in both the original cohort and the validation cohort. Most TCR sequences were observed very rarely across donors, whereas some public TCRs were present in many individuals. In a later analysis, some 18,000 TCR beta sequences were associated with specific HLA alleles at a false discovery rate of 0.05. In an earlier analysis of 450 to 750 of the donors, most TCR beta V segments appeared in productive rearrangements about 90% or about 30% of the time, broadly matching IMGT annotations. A later analysis found that TCR association rates varied across HLA loci, with DRB1 alleles showing the most associated TCRs and HLA-C alleles the fewest. It was suggested by the authors that the approach could potentially be generalized to other disease states and immunological phenotypes. In vitro tests confirmed that a few of the cytomegalovirus-associated TCR beta chains recognize cytomegalovirus antigens. Some IMGT-functional V segments, including TRBV6-2 and TRBV6-3, could not be distinguished by the 87-base-pair reads and were therefore excluded. According to a later analysis, parvovirus B19, influenza, CMV and Epstein-Barr virus appeared linked to several top co-occurrence clusters. A later analysis found that HLA-associated TCR beta chains were more clonally expanded and had lower generation probabilities than equally common non-associated chains. Immune exposure information for the cohort was limited to CMV serostatus. Most CMV-associated TCR beta chains appeared to be HLA-restricted in a later analysis, and the HLA associations seemed to be driven largely by CMV exposure. A further reported finding was that TCR beta sequences accurately predicted the HLA-A and HLA-B alleles for most subjects in the first cohort.

Libraries came from the immunoSEQ multiplex PCR assay. The multiplex PCR relied on a mix of 60 forward primers for TCR Vbeta segments and 13 reverse primers for TCR Jbeta segments. The CDR3 region of rearranged TCR beta genes was amplified from genomic DNA by a multiplex PCR assay. Amplified TCR beta libraries were sequenced as 87-base-pair reads on the Illumina HiSeq System. Regarding the original processing steps: Across the 666 repertoires, a later analysis counted tens of millions of unique TCR beta chains, around 10 million of which were shared by at least two donors. Raw reads were error-corrected and collapsed into unique sequences by a nearest-neighbor algorithm in which closely related sequences were merged to remove PCR and sequencing errors. V, D and J gene segments were assigned by aligning CDR3 sequences to IMGT reference sequences. For a sequence to be retained, at least a six-nucleotide match to both a V gene segment and a J gene segment was required. Rearrangements were classified as productive when the CDR3 lacked stop codons and remained in frame with V and J, and all other rearrangements were classified as non-productive. Following IMGT convention, CDR3 was defined as the stretch from the second conserved V-encoded cysteine to the conserved J-encoded phenylalanine. The earlier analysis of about 640 of the donors excluded any sequence lacking an unambiguous match to a single V gene segment. An earlier analysis of several hundred of the donors classified V segments as functional when productive rearrangements were above 56.7% and as segregating when the standard deviation between donors was above 5%. To diagnose cytomegalovirus status from the catalog of TCR beta chain sequences, a statistical classification framework was built. In a later analysis, TCR nucleotide sequences were compared against IMGT/GENE-DB human TR gene sequences so that V and J genes could be assigned. The TCRdist pipeline was used in a later analysis to assign CDR3 sequences and most-parsimonious VDJ recombination scenarios. In a later analysis, every TCR beta chain was defined by the combination of its CDR3 amino acid sequence and its V-gene family, and reads without a unique V-gene family were dropped. A later analysis removed several hundred highly shared, low-generation-probability nucleotide sequences to deal with suspected cross-contamination and a sequencing artifact. A later analysis calculated a clonal expansion index for each public chain from normalized within-repertoire ranks of inferred template counts. Generation probabilities in a later analysis came from a VDJ recombination model fitted to out-of-frame rearrangements, and those results were checked against IGoR. In a later analysis, TCR-TCR, TCR-HLA and TCR-CMV co-occurrence was scored with hypergeometric tests, and a repertoire-size bias correction was applied to TCR pairs. To estimate false discovery rates, a later analysis permuted the HLA or CMV assignments 20 times. A later analysis grouped co-occurring TCRs with DBSCAN, adding TCRdist sequence similarity when clustering within HLA-allele-positive subsets. Co-occurrence clustering excluded repertoires with fewer than 30,000 or more than 120,000 public chains, plus five with anomalous nucleotide sharing. Not all clones reach the TCRdb copy of this immuneACCESS table, which keeps in-frame sequences only. Checked studies attribute under half of the gap to unresolved V genes and leave the rest unexplained. V and J calls and clone size come straight from that table; D and trimming were deduced from the DNA. This sample holds tens of thousands of clones; under 65% were observed only once. The leading ten clones occupy more than 3.5% of the sample.

In the germline V gene, CDR1 corresponds to SGHTA and CDR2 to FQGNSA. The junction shows trimming of 5 bases on V and 1 base on J, and the gene matches do not reach 8 bases of it. From cysteine to phenylalanine, the CDR3 is 16 amino acids long. Only the CDR3 region is kept as DNA, spanning 48 bases read in frame from base 1. This clone was detected only a few times. The target of this receptor is not known. There are no base qualities to consult, and no much larger clone falls within one base. The cohort comprised more than 550 healthy bone marrow donors. At the time of sampling, every cohort member was nominally healthy, though immune exposures that went unrecorded were likely present. The donor tested CMV seropositive and was one of the 289 seropositive cohort members. Every donor gave a peripheral blood sample, and the peripheral blood mononuclear cells from that sample were used for TCR beta sequencing. The Qiagen DNeasy Blood Extraction Kit was used to extract genomic DNA from the blood cell samples.

The chain is made from TRBV7-2 and TRBJ2-7, with 10 bases aligning to TRBD2. This clonotype was sampled from a male donor in good health and CMV-seropositive. Sample: PBMCs. CDR3 loop: CASSPSLAGASYEQYF. The nucleotide sequence reads TGTGCCAGCAGCCCCTCTCTAGCGGGAGCGTCCTACGAGCAGTACTTC. Supplemented by the reference TRBV7-2 and TRBJ2-7 proteins around the CDR3, the complete variable domain is GAGVSQSPSNKVTEKGKDVELRCDPISGHTALYWYRQSLGQGLEFLIYFQGNSAPDKSGLPSDRFSAERTGGSVSTLTIQRTQQEDSAVYLCASSPSLAGASYEQYFGPGTRLTVT.